This T cell receptor beta chain is from a study of blood T cell repertoires in COVID-19. On the study more broadly: Sample material is recorded as cDNA or gDNA derived from T cells, B-cell-depleted T cells, or PBMCs.

As handled by the study authors: How many nucleated cells were present was estimated from reference gene primer amplification. Only in-frame clones appear in the TCRdb table, and some are missing; sequencing was by immunoSEQ multiplex PCR. V and J calls and clone size follow that table, whereas D and trimming were derived from the DNA. The repertoire consists of about 280,000 clones, with less than 85% occurring once and the leading ten covering 2.5% to 3%. With 4 bases removed from V and 3 bases from J, the gap between germline ends came to 5 bases. Germline loops: CDR1 SGHNT, CDR2 YYREEE (reference sequence). CDR3 length: 11 residues.

The TCR sequence derives from a woman aged 50 to 60 who had recovered from COVID-19. Sequenced input: PBMCs or T cells enriched from blood (not recorded which). The chain couples TRBV5-4 to TRBJ2-7; D gene ambiguous. As DNA, the CDR3 is TGTGCCAGCAGCGATAGCTACGAGCAGTACTTC. Protein: CASSDSYEQYF. The variable domain in full, completed from reference TRBV5-4 and TRBJ2-7, reads ETGVTQSPTHLIKTRGQQVTLRCSSQSGHNTVSWYQQALGQGPQFIFQYYREEENGRGNFPPRFSGLQFPNYSSELNVNALELDDSALYLCASSDSYEQYFGPGTRLTVT.